This T cell receptor beta chain came from a study of blood T cell repertoires in COVID-19. Study context: Sites in the United States, Italy and Spain provided acute and convalescent COVID-19 samples.

Per the original data handling: Reference gene primer amplification in the assay estimated nucleated cell counts. Clones were sequenced by immunoSEQ multiplex PCR, and TCRdb holds only the in-frame ones, with some missing. V, J and clone size derive from that table, while D and trimming were established from the DNA sequence. In the table there are 70,000 to 80,000 clones, roughly 82% of which are singletons. CDR3 length: 12 amino acids. Germline V gives CDR1 MDHEN, CDR2 SYDVKM. Between the trimmed V and J ends, which lost 2 bases and 4 bases, there was a span of 5 bases. This TCR derives from a woman of 80 years or more with acute or convalescent COVID-19. Sequenced material: peripheral blood. The J gene is TRBJ2-5, the V gene TRBV28; D remains unclear. This CDR3 is CASSLARETQYF. The CDR3 DNA follows: TGTGCCAGCAGTTTAGCCAGAGAGACCCAGTACTTC.